This T cell receptor beta chain was obtained from a study of T cells after yellow fever vaccination. Study findings and constraints: One caveat is that FACS-sorted repertoires could contain abundant clonotypes contaminating from the bulk population. Primary-vaccination clones mostly resurfaced post-booster (nearly 97% CD4, approximately 87% CD8).

In regard to this clonotype: No antigen is known for it.

V lost 3 bases, J lost 2 bases, and 3 bases stayed unmatched. CDR1 is SEHNR, CDR2 FQNEAQ, per germline (reference sequence). The CDR3 loop spans 16 amino acids. TCRdb ran MiXCR on the 5' RACE reads and lists one entry per CDR3 protein. The table records 120,000 or so distinct CDR3 sequences, around 15% of them present only once. This TCR derives from a man in his late teens or twenties who received the YFV17D yellow fever vaccine. The sample in question was CD8+ T cells sorted from PBMCs, obtained 5 days after the yellow fever booster vaccination. The chain has TRBV7-9 and TRBJ2-3, with 12 positions matching TRBD1. The CDR3 region has the DNA TGTGCCAGCAGCTTCCGGGACAGGGGGCCCACAGATACGCAGTATTTT. Amino acid sequence: CASSFRDRGPTDTQYF.